One TCR beta chain is described in this entry. Its antigen remains unidentified. No base qualities exist here, and no much larger clone lies one base off it. TCRbeta CDR3 regions were amplified from genomic DNA using the immunoSEQ Assay, a bias-controlled multiplex PCR. Per the original workflow: The number of nucleated cells in each sample was estimated by amplification of reference gene primers within the assay. To quantify the absolute abundance of each unique TCRbeta CDR3 rearrangement, sequence reads were collapsed and filtered. For each sample, productive Simpson clonality was calculated as the square root of Simpson's diversity index across productive rearrangements. This is the immuneACCESS table as TCRdb keeps it, with only in-frame sequences that have V and J called. A part of the clones is gone; compared with another copy, unresolved V genes explain less than half, and the rest is unexplained. The V and J calls and clone size were taken over from that table, and D and trimming were inferred from the DNA. The sample table contains 100,000 to 150,000 clones; only one count was recorded for around 85% of them. The ten most abundant clones make up about a sixth of the sample.

One collaborating source in Seattle enrolled patients while the patients were actively infected and followed the patients over time throughout the course of disease. Whole blood was collected in K2EDTA tubes by collaborating institutions according to the institutions' own protocols. Collaborator samples were shipped for TCRbeta analysis as frozen whole blood, isolated PBMCs, or DNA extracted from either sample type. This record comes from a study of blood T cell repertoires in COVID-19 (dated by TCRdb to about 2020). Regarding the research as a whole: Samples covering the acute and convalescent phases of COVID-19 were provided by collaborators in the United States, Italy and Spain. The prospective study material was composed of cDNA or gDNA derived from T cells, B-cell-depleted T cells, or PBMCs. The dataset comprised deeply sampled blood TCRbeta repertoires from subjects exposed to, actively infected with, or recovered from COVID-19. The repertoires were released in a freely available public database meant as a resource for research on the immune response to SARS-CoV-2. The samples were drawn from two sources: the first 160 participants of the ongoing ImmuneRACE study, and fewer than 1,500 subjects contributed by 6 global collaborators. A de-identified subject ID, COVID-19 status, age in years and sex were almost always included in the sample metadata. Where available, HLA class I and class II types were taken from metadata supplied by the sample provider and were not determined by assay-based typing. Broader findings and caveats from the paper: The amount of clinical and demographic metadata varied by source and participant and was provided uncurated.

What was sequenced was peripheral blood. This receptor was taken from a man aged 25 to 40 with COVID-19, enrolled during active disease.

At the DNA level, the sequence is TGTGCCAGCAGCACGACTAGCGGGTTCTACGAGCAGTACTTC. Its protein reads: CASSTTSGFYEQYF. The V and J segments used are TRBV5-5 and TRBJ2-7; 10 bases in the junction line up with TRBD2. CDR1 SGHKS and CDR2 YYEKEE are derived from the germline V gene (reference sequence). Here V drops 4 bases and J drops 3 bases, and the junction holds 4 bases not matched to any gene. Inclusive of the bounding cysteine and phenylalanine, the CDR3 is 14 residues long. Only the CDR3 portion is preserved as DNA: 42 bases, with reading frame beginning at the first base.